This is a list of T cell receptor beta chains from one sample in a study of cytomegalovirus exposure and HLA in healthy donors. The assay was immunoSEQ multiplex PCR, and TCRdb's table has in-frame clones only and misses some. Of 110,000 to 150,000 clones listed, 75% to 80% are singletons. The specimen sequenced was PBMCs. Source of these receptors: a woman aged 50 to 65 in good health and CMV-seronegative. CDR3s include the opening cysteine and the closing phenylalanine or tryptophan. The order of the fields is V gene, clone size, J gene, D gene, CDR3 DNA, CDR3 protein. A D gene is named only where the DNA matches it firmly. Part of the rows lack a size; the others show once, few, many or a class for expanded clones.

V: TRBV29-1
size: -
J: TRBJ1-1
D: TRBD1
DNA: TGCAGCGTTGAAGGACAGGGCCAAGGGACTGAAGCTTTCTTT
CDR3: CSVEGQGQGTEAFF

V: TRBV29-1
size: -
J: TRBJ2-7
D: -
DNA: TGCAGCGTAGCTGGGGGCACCTTTTACGAGCAGTACTTC
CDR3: CSVAGGTFYEQYF

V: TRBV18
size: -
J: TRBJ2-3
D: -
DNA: TGTGCCAGCTCACCACAGACAGGCACAGATACGCAGTATTTT
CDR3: CASSPQTGTDTQYF

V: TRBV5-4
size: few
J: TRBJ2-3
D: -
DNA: TGTGCCAGCAGCCAAGATCGGGATAGCGCAGATACGCAGTATTTT
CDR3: CASSQDRDSADTQYF

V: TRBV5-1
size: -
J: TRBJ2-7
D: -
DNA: TGCGCCAGCAGCTTGGGTGGAGGGGACCCCTACGAGCAGTACTTC
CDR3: CASSLGGGDPYEQYF

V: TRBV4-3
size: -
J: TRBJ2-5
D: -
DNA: TGCGCCAGCAGCCGAGGGGGGGTTCAAGAGACCCAGTACTTC
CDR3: CASSRGGVQETQYF

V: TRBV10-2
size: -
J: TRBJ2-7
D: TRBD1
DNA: TGCGCCAGCAGTGGACCCCGGACAGGGGCCACCTACGAGCAGTACTTC
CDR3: CASSGPRTGATYEQYF

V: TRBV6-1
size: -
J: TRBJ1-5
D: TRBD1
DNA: TGTGCCAGCAGTATGGTACAGGGGAATCAGCCCCAGCATTTT
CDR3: CASSMVQGNQPQHF

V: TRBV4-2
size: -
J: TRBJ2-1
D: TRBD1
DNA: TGTGCCAGCAGCCTCCGGGACAGGGGCGACAATGAGCAGTTCTTC
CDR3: CASSLRDRGDNEQFF

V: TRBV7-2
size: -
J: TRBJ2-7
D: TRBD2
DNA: TGTGCCAGCAGCTTAGATTGGCGGGGGGCCACCTACGAGCAGTACTTC
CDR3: CASSLDWRGATYEQYF

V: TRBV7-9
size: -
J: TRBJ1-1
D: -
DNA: TGTGCCAGCAGCTTAGCCTCAGGTTGGCACACTGAAGCTTTCTTT
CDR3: CASSLASGWHTEAFF

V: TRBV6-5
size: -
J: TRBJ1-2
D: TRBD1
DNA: TGTGCCAGCAGCCGGACAGGGCGGTATGGCTACACCTTC
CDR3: CASSRTGRYGYTF

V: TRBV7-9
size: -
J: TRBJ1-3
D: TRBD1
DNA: TGTGCCAGCAGCTTAACGGGACAGCCGCTCCGAACCTCTGGAAACACCATATATTTT
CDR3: CASSLTGQPLRTSGNTIYF

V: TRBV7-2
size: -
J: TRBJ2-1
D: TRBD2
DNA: TGTGCCAGCAGCGCCGGACTAGCGGTCTCCTACAATGAGCAGTTCTTC
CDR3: CASSAGLAVSYNEQFF

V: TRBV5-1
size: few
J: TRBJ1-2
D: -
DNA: TGCGCCAGCAGCCCCCAGTCACGCCACTATGGCTACACCTTC
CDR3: CASSPQSRHYGYTF

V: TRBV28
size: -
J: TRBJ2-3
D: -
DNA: TGTGCCAGCAGGGGGGCATGGACCACAGATACGCAGTATTTT
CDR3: CASRGAWTTDTQYF

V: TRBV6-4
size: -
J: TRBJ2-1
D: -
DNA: TGTGCCAGCAGTGACACGGTGAATCGCATTCACAATGAGCAGTTCTTC
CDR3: CASSDTVNRIHNEQFF

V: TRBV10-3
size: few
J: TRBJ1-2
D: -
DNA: TGTGCCATCAGTGAGTCTACAGAGACATACTATGGCTACACCTTC
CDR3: CAISESTETYYGYTF

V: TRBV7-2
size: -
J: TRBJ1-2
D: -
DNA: TGTGCCAGCTCCCCGTCAGGGTGGAATGGCTACACCTTC
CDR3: CASSPSGWNGYTF

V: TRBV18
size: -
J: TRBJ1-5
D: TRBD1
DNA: TGTGCCAGCTCAGGACAGGGGAATGGCAATCAGCCCCAGCATTTT
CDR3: CASSGQGNGNQPQHF

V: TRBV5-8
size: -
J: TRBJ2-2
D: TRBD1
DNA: TGTGCCAGTAACGACAGGGGGAAACCGAACACCGGGGAGCTGTTTTTT
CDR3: CASNDRGKPNTGELFF

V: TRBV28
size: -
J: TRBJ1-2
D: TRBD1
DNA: TGTGCCTCTAGGGACAGGTATGGCTACACCTTC
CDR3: CASRDRYGYTF

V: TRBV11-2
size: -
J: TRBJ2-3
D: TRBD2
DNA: TGTGCCAGCAGCTTAGGACCTAGCGGCCTTGCAGATACGCAGTATTTT
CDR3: CASSLGPSGLADTQYF

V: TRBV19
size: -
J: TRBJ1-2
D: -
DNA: TGTGCCAGTAGTATAAATCGGGAGAACTATGGCTACACCTTC
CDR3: CASSINRENYGYTF

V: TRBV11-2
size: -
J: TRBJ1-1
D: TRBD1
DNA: TGTGCCAGCAGCTTTTCTAACAGGGGGACTGAAGCTTTCTTT
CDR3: CASSFSNRGTEAFF

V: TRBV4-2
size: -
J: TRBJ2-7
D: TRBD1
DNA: TGTGCCAGCAGCCAAGAACGAGGGACAGAGGTCTACGAGCAGTACTTC
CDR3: CASSQERGTEVYEQYF

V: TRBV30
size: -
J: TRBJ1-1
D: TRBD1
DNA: TGTGCCTGGAGTGTAAGGGGACAGGGGGCCGGCACTGAAGCTTTCTTT
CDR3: CAWSVRGQGAGTEAFF